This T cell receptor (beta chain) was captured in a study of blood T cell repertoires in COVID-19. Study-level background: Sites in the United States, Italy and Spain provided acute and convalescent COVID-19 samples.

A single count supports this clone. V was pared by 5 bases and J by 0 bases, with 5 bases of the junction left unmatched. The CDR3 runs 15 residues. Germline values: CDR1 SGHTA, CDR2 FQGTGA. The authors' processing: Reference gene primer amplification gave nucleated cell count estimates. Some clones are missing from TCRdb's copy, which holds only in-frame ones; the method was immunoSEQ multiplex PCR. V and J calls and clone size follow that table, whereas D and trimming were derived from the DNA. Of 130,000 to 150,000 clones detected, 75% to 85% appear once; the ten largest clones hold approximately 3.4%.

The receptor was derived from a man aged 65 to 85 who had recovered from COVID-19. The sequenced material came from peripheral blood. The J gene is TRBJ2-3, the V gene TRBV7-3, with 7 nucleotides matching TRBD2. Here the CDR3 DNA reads TGTGCCAGCAGCCACGGGGGGACTAGCACAGATACGCAGTATTTT. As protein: CASSHGGTSTDTQYF.